The 4 T cell receptor beta chains below come from one sample, sequenced in a study of response to subunit inactivated influenza vaccine. One entry per CDR3 protein, called by TCRdb with MiXCR from the RT-PCR reads. The sample shows hundreds of thousands of distinct CDR3 sequences, about 25% of them seen only once. This sample comprised CD4+ T cells sorted from PBMCs, obtained roughly 5 days after vaccination. Receptors were obtained from a man between 45 and 60 years old who received an inactivated influenza vaccine.

This clonotype came up a few times. This chain uses TRBV12-3 or TRBV12-4 with TRBJ2-2; no clear D. The ends were cut back, 2 bases at V and 8 bases at J, with 9 bases in the middle. The length of the CDR3 is 13 residues. The CDR3 is CASSLNGLGELFF. The CDR3 DNA reads as TGTGCCAGCAGTTTAAATGGATTGGGGGAGCTGTTTTTT.

As DNA, the CDR3 is TGTGCCAGCAGTTACTCCGCGGGGTCCTACGAGCAGTACTTC. Its translation: CASSYSAGSYEQYF. This sequence joins TRBV6-5 and TRBJ2-7; possible D gene TRBD2, 6 bases. Germline values: CDR1 MNHEY, CDR2 SVGAGI. This CDR3 contains 14 residues. V shed 0 bases and J shed 1 base, with 7 bases lying between them.

The chain has TRBV6-5 and TRBJ2-7; D is perhaps TRBD1 or TRBD2 (5 bases each). Germline V gives CDR1 MNHEY, CDR2 SVGAGI. Trimming removed 1 base from V and 6 bases from J, with 7 bases in between. The CDR3 contains 12 residues. The CDR3 region is CASSYLGTEQYF. Here the CDR3 DNA reads TGTGCCAGCAGTTACTTGGGGACCGAGCAGTACTTC.

This clonotype appeared many times. The chain carries TRBV28 and TRBJ2-7; tentatively, D is TRBD1 (7 bases). Germline CDR1 is MDHEN and CDR2 is SYDVKM. Trimming pared 3 bases from V and 5 bases from J, leaving 17 bases between. CDR3 length: 15 amino acids. This CDR3 reads CASSFGRQGGHEQYF. CDR3 bases: TGTGCCAGCAGTTTCGGTCGACAGGGAGGCCACGAGCAGTACTTC.